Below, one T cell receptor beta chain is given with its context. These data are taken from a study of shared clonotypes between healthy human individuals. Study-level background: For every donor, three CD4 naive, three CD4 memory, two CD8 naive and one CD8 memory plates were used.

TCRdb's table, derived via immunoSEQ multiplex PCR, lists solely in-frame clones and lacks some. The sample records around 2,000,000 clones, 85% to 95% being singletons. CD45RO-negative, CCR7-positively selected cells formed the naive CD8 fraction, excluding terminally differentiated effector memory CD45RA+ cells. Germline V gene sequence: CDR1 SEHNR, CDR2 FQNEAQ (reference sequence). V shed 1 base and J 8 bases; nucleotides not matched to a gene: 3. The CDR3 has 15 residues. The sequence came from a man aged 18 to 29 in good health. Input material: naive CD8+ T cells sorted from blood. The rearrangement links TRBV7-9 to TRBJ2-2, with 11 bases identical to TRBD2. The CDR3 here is CASSLVGLAEGELFF. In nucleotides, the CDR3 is TGTGCCAGCAGCTTAGTGGGACTAGCGGAGGGGGAGCTGTTTTTT.